This T cell receptor beta chain comes out of a study of blood T cells in healthy people across ages. With 6 bases removed from V and 9 bases from J, the gap between germline ends came to 21 bases. CDR3 size: 14 residues. The germline gives CDR1 SQVTM, CDR2 ANQGSEA. A few counts support this clonotype. Sample-barcoded 5' priming and a J-beta primer mix drove a second PCR of roughly 6 to 12 cycles. TCRdb reprocessed the 5' RACE reads via MiXCR and lists one record per CDR3 protein. The repertoire holds 1.5 million to 2 million distinct CDR3 sequences, with about 49% as singletons. The TCR comes from a woman in her thirties or forties in good health. The genes are TRBV29-1 and TRBJ2-1; possible D gene TRBD2, 7 bases. The specimen was blood. As DNA, the CDR3 is TGCAGCGTAGAGGGGGGGCGCAGAGGAGGTGAGCAGTTCTTC. Translated, it gives CSVEGGRRGGEQFF.